The entry that follows covers one T cell receptor beta chain sequence. No antigen is known for it. The V gene's germline CDR1 is WSHSY and CDR2 SAAADI. The CDR3 sequence is 15 residues long. Germline trimming cut 6 bases from V and 8 bases from J; bases unmatched to any gene: 9. This record belongs to a study of beta chain features in type 1 diabetes. General observations from the study: Significant though moderate, a shortening of TCRB CDR3s appeared in all four CD4+ subsets of Type 1 diabetes patients. Junctions at VDJ sites from type 1 diabetes patients had fewer insertions and more deletions.

CD4+ naive, central memory, regulatory and stem cell-like memory subsets were isolated by sorting on CD45RO/CCR7/CD25/CD127/CD95/CD27. The entirety of the isolated RNA underwent reverse transcription, so expressed TCRB transcripts were sequenced. For naive, central memory and regulatory T cell samples, reads averaged approximately 3.6 million. This table comes from immunoSEQ multiplex PCR, and its TCRdb copy is limited to in-frame clones, with some not included. This table has a few hundred thousand clones, around 12% appearing once. This TCR derives from a woman younger than 35 with type 1 diabetes. The specimen sequenced was naive CD4+ T cells from blood. The chain recombines TRBV10-2 with TRBJ2-1; TRBD2 matches at 11 bases. The CDR3 DNA follows: TGCGCCAGCAGCTTTGGTCTAGCGGGAGGTTATGAGCAGTTCTTC. Its protein product is CASSFGLAGGYEQFF.